The rows below give T cell receptor beta chains drawn from one sample of a study of early T cells in non-severe SARS-CoV-2 infection. TCRdb re-called the 5' RACE reads with MiXCR, one entry per CDR3 protein. This sample has tens of thousands of distinct CDR3 sequences, with less than 15% found just once. The sequenced sample was whole blood, obtained at baseline. The receptors stem from an adult who was a healthcare worker with PCR-confirmed SARS-CoV-2 infection or an uninfected control (not recorded which). Each CDR3 is given with its conserved first and last residue. A D gene is named only where the DNA matches it firmly. Part of the rows lack a size; the others show once, few, many or a class for expanded clones.

CDR3 DNA: TGTGCCAGCAGTTTAGCAGGGTTTTCACCCCTCCACTTT
CDR3 protein: CASSLAGFSPLHF
J gene: TRBJ1-6
D gene: NA
V gene: TRBV27
clone size: many

CDR3 DNA: TGTGCCAGCAGCCTGGAGGACAGGGCCTACGAGCAGTACTTC
CDR3 protein: CASSLEDRAYEQYF
J gene: TRBJ2-7
D gene: TRBD1
V gene: TRBV5-5
clone size: few

CDR3 DNA: TGTGCCAGCAGTTCGGAGAGGGGCTCCTACGAGCAGTACTTC
CDR3 protein: CASSSERGSYEQYF
J gene: TRBJ2-7
D gene: NA
V gene: TRBV27
clone size: NA

CDR3 DNA: TGTGCCAGCTCGATATACAGGGACTATGAGCAGTTCTTC
CDR3 protein: CASSIYRDYEQFF
J gene: TRBJ2-1
D gene: NA
V gene: TRBV18
clone size: few

CDR3 DNA: TGTGCCACCAAAGGCGAGTCGGATACGCAGTATTTT
CDR3 protein: CATKGESDTQYF
J gene: TRBJ2-3
D gene: NA
V gene: TRBV24-1
clone size: NA

CDR3 DNA: TGCGCCAGCGGCTCCTGGGCGGGGGATTTCTACGAGCAGTACTTC
CDR3 protein: CASGSWAGDFYEQYF
J gene: TRBJ2-7
D gene: TRBD2
V gene: TRBV10-2
clone size: many

CDR3 DNA: TGTGCCAGCAGCTTAGACGAGAGCAAAAACATTCAGTACTTC
CDR3 protein: CASSLDESKNIQYF
J gene: TRBJ2-4
D gene: NA
V gene: TRBV13
clone size: NA

CDR3 DNA: TGTGCCAGCAGCTTGTACGCAGGTGGATATGAGCAGTTCTTC
CDR3 protein: CASSLYAGGYEQFF
J gene: TRBJ2-1
D gene: NA
V gene: TRBV5-8
clone size: NA

CDR3 DNA: TGTGCCAGCAGGCTACCGGGAGAATATTCACCCCTCCACTTT
CDR3 protein: CASRLPGEYSPLHF
J gene: TRBJ1-6
D gene: NA
V gene: TRBV27
clone size: few

CDR3 DNA: TGTGCCAGCAGTTTTCATGAGCAGTTCTTC
CDR3 protein: CASSFHEQFF
J gene: TRBJ2-1
D gene: NA
V gene: TRBV12-3/TRBV12-4
clone size: once

CDR3 DNA: TGTGCCTTAAAAATAGCGGGGGGGCCCCAAGATACGCAGTATTTT
CDR3 protein: CALKIAGGPQDTQYF
J gene: TRBJ2-3
D gene: TRBD2
V gene: TRBV30
clone size: NA

CDR3 DNA: TGTGCCAGCAGTACAGGGAACGGGGAGCAGTACTTC
CDR3 protein: CASSTGNGEQYF
J gene: TRBJ2-7
D gene: NA
V gene: TRBV28
clone size: few

CDR3 DNA: TGTGCCAGCAGCCCCTGGACAGAGTGGGCCTTAAGCTCCTACGAGCAGTACTTC
CDR3 protein: CASSPWTEWALSSYEQYF
J gene: TRBJ2-7
D gene: NA
V gene: TRBV13
clone size: NA

CDR3 DNA: TGCGCCAGCAGTGGCGGCGGGAGGTCCACTAGCACAGATACGCAGTATTTT
CDR3 protein: CASSGGGRSTSTDTQYF
J gene: TRBJ2-3
D gene: TRBD2
V gene: TRBV10-1
clone size: few

CDR3 DNA: TGTGCCAGCAGCTTTCCTCTGGGTAGGGGTGACTCCTACGAGCAGTACTTC
CDR3 protein: CASSFPLGRGDSYEQYF
J gene: TRBJ2-7
D gene: NA
V gene: TRBV7-8
clone size: few

CDR3 DNA: TGTGCCAGCAGTGAAAACAGACCCACCGGGGAGCTGTTTTTT
CDR3 protein: CASSENRPTGELFF
J gene: TRBJ2-2
D gene: NA
V gene: TRBV2
clone size: many

CDR3 DNA: TGTGCCAGCAGCGTAGCAGGCAGAGACAATGAGCAGTTCTTC
CDR3 protein: CASSVAGRDNEQFF
J gene: TRBJ2-1
D gene: NA
V gene: TRBV9
clone size: few

CDR3 DNA: TGTGCCAGCAAGGCCGGGGGGGCCGATGAGCAGTTCTTC
CDR3 protein: CASKAGGADEQFF
J gene: TRBJ2-1
D gene: TRBD2
V gene: TRBV27
clone size: NA

CDR3 DNA: TGCGCCGGCAGCTTGGCCGGTGCCTATGAGCAGTTCTTC
CDR3 protein: CAGSLAGAYEQFF
J gene: TRBJ2-1
D gene: NA
V gene: TRBV5-1
clone size: NA

CDR3 DNA: TGTGCCAGCAGTGAATTACAGGGAGAGACCCAGTACTTC
CDR3 protein: CASSELQGETQYF
J gene: TRBJ2-5
D gene: NA
V gene: TRBV2
clone size: NA

CDR3 DNA: TGCAGTGCTAGAGTAGGGGATTCACCCCTCCACTTT
CDR3 protein: CSARVGDSPLHF
J gene: TRBJ1-6
D gene: NA
V gene: TRBV20-1
clone size: few

CDR3 DNA: TGTGCCAGCTCAGACTTATACATGGGAGAGACCCAGTACTTC
CDR3 protein: CASSDLYMGETQYF
J gene: TRBJ2-5
D gene: NA
V gene: TRBV18
clone size: NA

CDR3 DNA: TGTGCCAGTAGTACCCCGGGACCGACCCTCTCCAATGAGCAGTTCTTC
CDR3 protein: CASSTPGPTLSNEQFF
J gene: TRBJ2-1
D gene: NA
V gene: TRBV19
clone size: few

CDR3 DNA: TGCAGTGCTAGAGAGGACCCAAACACTGAAGCTTTCTTT
CDR3 protein: CSAREDPNTEAFF
J gene: TRBJ1-1
D gene: NA
V gene: TRBV20-1
clone size: NA

CDR3 DNA: TGTGCCAGCAGCCTTGGACTAGCGGGAGATGAGCAGTTCTTC
CDR3 protein: CASSLGLAGDEQFF
J gene: TRBJ2-1
D gene: TRBD2
V gene: TRBV7-3
clone size: few

CDR3 DNA: TGTGCCAGCAGATTCCCGGGACTAGCGGACTCCCGGGGCCAAAATGAGCAGTTCTTC
CDR3 protein: CASRFPGLADSRGQNEQFF
J gene: TRBJ2-1
D gene: TRBD2
V gene: TRBV2
clone size: NA

CDR3 DNA: TGTGCCAGCAGCCACCGGTGGCGGGAGGGCCTTCGTGAGCAGTACTTC
CDR3 protein: CASSHRWREGLREQYF
J gene: TRBJ2-7
D gene: TRBD2
V gene: TRBV3-1
clone size: few

CDR3 DNA: TGCGCCAGCAGCATTGGTGGCCCCCGGAATAATGAAAAACTGTTTTTT
CDR3 protein: CASSIGGPRNNEKLFF
J gene: TRBJ1-4
D gene: NA
V gene: TRBV5-1
clone size: NA

CDR3 DNA: TGCGCCAGCAGTACGGAGGGAGATACGCAGTATTTT
CDR3 protein: CASSTEGDTQYF
J gene: TRBJ2-3
D gene: NA
V gene: TRBV10-1
clone size: few

CDR3 DNA: TGCAGTGCTCAAAGGGGGCCGAAGAACACTGAAGCTTTCTTT
CDR3 protein: CSAQRGPKNTEAFF
J gene: TRBJ1-1
D gene: TRBD1
V gene: TRBV20-1
clone size: few

CDR3 DNA: TGTGCCAGTAGTCCGGGATTCAATCAGCCCCAGCATTTT
CDR3 protein: CASSPGFNQPQHF
J gene: TRBJ1-5
D gene: NA
V gene: TRBV19
clone size: NA

CDR3 DNA: TGCAGCGTTCTTACAGGGGGCAATGAGCAGTTCTTC
CDR3 protein: CSVLTGGNEQFF
J gene: TRBJ2-1
D gene: TRBD1
V gene: TRBV29-1
clone size: few

CDR3 DNA: TGCAGCGTTGATGTGACTCCGAATGAGCAGTTCTTC
CDR3 protein: CSVDVTPNEQFF
J gene: TRBJ2-1
D gene: NA
V gene: TRBV29-1
clone size: medium-sized

CDR3 DNA: TGTGCCAGCAGCGATAAGGGACGGACCTGGGGCCGAAACACCGGGGAGCTGTTTTTT
CDR3 protein: CASSDKGRTWGRNTGELFF
J gene: TRBJ2-2
D gene: NA
V gene: TRBV7-9
clone size: NA

CDR3 DNA: TGTGCCAGCTCGGTAGGGGGGCTGAACACTGAAGCTTTCTTT
CDR3 protein: CASSVGGLNTEAFF
J gene: TRBJ1-1
D gene: NA
V gene: TRBV6-1
clone size: few

CDR3 DNA: TGTGCCAGCAGCCTCCGAGGGGCGGGAGATTTCGAGCAGTATTTT
CDR3 protein: CASSLRGAGDFEQYF
J gene: TRBJ2-3
D gene: TRBD2
V gene: TRBV7-3
clone size: NA

CDR3 DNA: TGTGCCAGCAGTGACCCCGACAGGCGATACAATGAGCAGTTCTTC
CDR3 protein: CASSDPDRRYNEQFF
J gene: TRBJ2-1
D gene: NA
V gene: TRBV25-1
clone size: many